Below are 11 T cell receptor beta chains sequenced from a single sample in a study of siplizumab effects on memory and regulatory T cells. Assay: immunoSEQ multiplex PCR; the TCRdb copy retains only in-frame clones and omits some. The repertoire holds 90,000 to 130,000 clones, about nine tenths seen once, with 1% to 1.5% in the top ten. The sequencing input was CD4+ T cells sorted from blood. These receptors all stem from a human donor in good health.

This chain uses TRBV7-9 with TRBJ2-7, with 10 bases matching TRBD1. The CDR3 consists of 15 residues. The V segment lost 5 bases and the J segment 3 bases; nucleotides outside the gene matches: 7. Per germline, CDR1 SEHNR and CDR2 FQNEAQ (reference sequence). CDR3 DNA sequence: TGTGCCAGCAGCCCAGGGGACAGGGGACGCTACGAGCAGTACTTC. It codes for CASSPGDRGRYEQYF.

This chain links TRBV7-2 with TRBJ1-1; TRBD1 matches 7 bases. The CDR3 totals 14 residues. V lost 2 bases and J lost 2; bases outside the gene matches: 2. The V gene's germline CDR1 is SGHTA and CDR2 FQGNSA. The CDR3 DNA follows: TGTGCCAGCAGCTTAAGACAGGGAAACACTGAAGCTTTCTTT. It specifies CASSLRQGNTEAFF.

This clone was detected once. This sequence joins TRBV7-8 and TRBJ1-2, with a tentative D call TRBD1 (5 bases). CDR3 length equals 12 residues. Trimming left V 0 bases short and J 11 bases short, with 10 bases between. The germline CDR1 and CDR2 sequences are SGHVS and FQNEAQ. CDR3 nucleotide sequence: TGTGCCAGCAGCTTAGCGGCCAGGGTTTACACCTTC. This codes for CASSLAARVYTF.

The DNA for the CDR3 is TGTGCCAGCAGCTTATTCTCCGGGACTAGCGGTAGCACCGGGGAGCTGTTTTTT. Residues: CASSLFSGTSGSTGELFF. The rearrangement links TRBV11-2 to TRBJ2-2; the match to TRBD2 covers 11 bases. Germline CDR1 reads SGHAT; CDR2 reads FQNNGV. The CDR3 loop spans 18 amino acids. With 2 bases clipped from V and 4 bases from J, the junction kept 9 bases outside the gene matches.

The chain carries TRBV19 and TRBJ2-7; D may be TRBD2 (6 bases). The CDR3 consists of 16 residues. V shed 1 base and J shed 2 bases, with 15 bases lying between them. Germline V gives CDR1 LNHDA, CDR2 SQIVND (reference sequence). CDR3 amino acids: CASSIGTRGGTYEQYF. CDR3 DNA: TGTGCCAGTAGTATAGGGACACGCGGCGGGACCTACGAGCAGTACTTC.

The V gene is TRBV6-6, the J gene TRBJ2-7; 9 bases agree with TRBD2. The CDR3 spans 15 residues. CDR1 is MNHNY, CDR2 SVGAGI, per germline (reference sequence). The ends lost 6 bases at V and 6 bases at J; junction bases unmatched: 12. The CDR3 DNA sequence: TGTGCCAGCAGCCCCCCGCGGGAGGGTAAGCGCGAGCAGTACTTC. Amino acid sequence: CASSPPREGKREQYF.

The chain links TRBV7-2 to TRBJ2-7; 8 bases align to TRBD1. V trimming: 1 base; J trimming: 7 bases; junction bases outside the gene matches: 9. CDR3 size: 15 residues. The germline gives CDR1 SGHTA, CDR2 FQGNSA. The CDR3 DNA sequence: TGTGCCAGCAGCTTAGAAGGGACAGGCCCCCGGGAGCAGTACTTC. Translating gives CASSLEGTGPREQYF.

This clone was found once. The chain couples TRBV7-2 to TRBJ2-5, with a possible D match to TRBD1 (5 bases). With 2 bases removed from V and 5 bases from J, the gap between germline ends came to 12 bases. Germline V CDR1 and CDR2: SGHTA, FQGNSA. The CDR3 is made up of 14 amino acids. CDR3 bases: TGTGCCAGCAGCTTACCGGGCAGGGTCGAGACCCAGTACTTC. It yields the protein CASSLPGRVETQYF.

The V and J genes are TRBV11-2 and TRBJ2-1; no reliable D call. V lost 1 base to trimming and J lost 7 bases, with 8 bases between them. Germline V gene data show CDR1 as SGHAT and CDR2 as FQNNGV. The CDR3 has 13 residues. CDR3 loop: CASSLAPQNEQFF. For the CDR3, the DNA is TGTGCCAGCAGCTTAGCCCCCCAAAATGAGCAGTTCTTC.

V gene TRBV4-1 combines with J gene TRBJ2-7; tentative D call: TRBD2 (6 bases). The germline V and J ends were trimmed by 0 bases and 2 bases, with 8 bases remaining between them. The CDR3 runs 14 residues. Germline CDR1 is MGHRA and CDR2 is YSYEKL. Written as DNA, the CDR3 is TGCGCCAGCAGCCAAGATCGGGGGACCTACGAGCAGTACTTC. It specifies CASSQDRGTYEQYF.

The chain employs TRBV4-2 and TRBJ2-1; D gene unclear. Germline values: CDR1 LGHNA, CDR2 YNFKEQ. The CDR3 has 15 residues. The germline V and J ends were trimmed by 0 bases and 1 base, with 7 bases remaining between them. The CDR3 spells CASSQEPGSYNEQFF. CDR3 DNA sequence: TGTGCCAGCAGCCAAGAGCCAGGATCCTACAATGAGCAGTTCTTC.